The next 9 T cell receptor beta chains were all read from a single sample in a study of CD4+ T cells in melanoma. Method: immunoSEQ multiplex PCR; TCRdb's copy keeps in-frame clones and lacks some. The data show about 6,500 clones, with 52% seen just once and about 16% held by the top ten. The sequencing input was cells from a culture (not recorded whether cultured in vitro). The receptors were sampled from a human donor with melanoma.

This chain connects TRBV30 to TRBJ2-5; a weak D match, TRBD2 (6 bases). CDR3 length: 16 amino acids. V lost 7 bases and J 5 bases, leaving 26 bases between the germline ends. Per the germline V gene, CDR1 is GTSNPN and CDR2 is SVGIG (reference sequence). Here the CDR3 DNA reads TGTGCCTTCGACTGGAGGGATGGGATTAGTTCGGAGACCCAGTACTTC. Its protein product is CAFDWRDGISSETQYF. Complete variable domain (other parts from reference TRBV30 and TRBJ2-5): SQTIHQWPATLVQPVGSPLSLECTVEGTSNPNLYWYRQAAGRGLQLLFYSVGIGQISSEVPQNLSASRPQDRQFILSSKKLLLSDSGFYLCAFDWRDGISSETQYFGPGTRLLVL.

This clone was seen only a few times. As DNA, the CDR3 is TGTGCCAGCAGCGTTGGGAAGGGAGCCGGGCAGCCCCAGCATTTT. Its protein is CASSVGKGAGQPQHF. The V and J genes are TRBV9 and TRBJ1-5; D is ambiguous. The CDR3 spans 15 residues. Per germline, CDR1 SGDLS and CDR2 YYNGEE. Deletions cut 2 bases from V and 7 bases from J, with 16 bases between.

The gene calls are TRBV25-1 and TRBJ1-1; D possibly corresponds to TRBD1 (5 bases). Germline CDR1 and CDR2: MGHDK and SYGVNS. V was trimmed by 1 base and J by 11 bases, leaving 14 bases between them. The CDR3 covers 13 residues. CDR3 sequence: CASSESGRYMAFF. The CDR3 DNA reads as TGTGCCAGCAGTGAATCAGGGAGGTACATGGCTTTCTTT.

This clone has only a few counts. The chain employs TRBV4-2 and TRBJ2-7; possible D gene TRBD2, 6 bases. V was shortened by 1 base and J by 1 base, with 20 bases between the two germline ends. The CDR3 is 18 amino acids. Germline V gene sequence: CDR1 LGHNA, CDR2 YNFKEQ. DNA for the CDR3: TGTGCCAGCAGCCAAGCCGTTAGGACTGCGGGGTATTCCTACGAGCAGTACTTC. It encodes CASSQAVRTAGYSYEQYF.

The table lists this clone with a few counts. The rearrangement joins TRBV7-8 to TRBJ1-2; perhaps TRBD1 as D (5 bases). Germline V lookup: CDR1 SGHVS, CDR2 FQNEAQ. The germline V and J ends were trimmed by 1 base and 8 bases, with 17 bases remaining between them. The CDR3 extends over 15 amino acids. The CDR3 DNA reads as TGTGCCAGCAGCTTAGATATCATGGGACGAGGGGGCTACACCTTC. This gives the protein CASSLDIMGRGGYTF.

V is TRBV9 and J is TRBJ2-5; 8 bases line up with TRBD2. Germline CDR1 is SGDLS and CDR2 is YYNGEE. The length of the CDR3 is 15 residues. V dropped 4 bases and J dropped 4; count of bases not matched to a gene: 9. This CDR3 is CASSTSGGGVETQYF. CDR3 bases: TGTGCCAGCAGCACTTCCGGGGGGGGAGTAGAGACCCAGTACTTC.

This clone has more than one count but fewer than ten. This chain joins TRBV30 and TRBJ1-1; D is uncertain. V was shortened by 1 base and J by 1 base, with 7 bases between the two germline ends. Germline V gene data show CDR1 as GTSNPN and CDR2 as SVGIG (reference sequence). The CDR3 is 13 amino acids. The CDR3 region has the DNA TGTGCCTGGAGTGCGCAGCCGAACACTGAAGCTTTCTTT. As protein: CAWSAQPNTEAFF.

This chain connects TRBV7-9 to TRBJ2-7; TRBD1 aligns across 8 bases. CDR3 length: 15 amino acids. The trim removed 3 bases at V and 3 bases at J, leaving 7 bases unmatched. CDR1 and CDR2 from the germline V gene are SEHNR and FQNEAQ (reference sequence). The CDR3 reads CASSFSLGQGYEQYF. In DNA, the CDR3 is TGTGCCAGCAGCTTTAGTTTAGGACAGGGCTACGAGCAGTACTTC.

The rearrangement links TRBV7-9 to TRBJ1-1; tentatively, D is TRBD1 (6 bases). CDR1 is SEHNR and CDR2 is FQNEAQ in the germline V gene (reference sequence). V lost 5 bases and J lost 7, with 11 bases in between. CDR3 length: 12 amino acids. This CDR3 is CASSPRGYEAFF. The CDR3 DNA sequence: TGTGCCAGCAGCCCGAGGGGGTATGAAGCTTTCTTT. The whole variable domain, remainder taken from reference TRBV7-9 and TRBJ1-1, is DTGVSQNPRHKITKRGQNVTFRCDPISEHNRLYWYRQTLGQGPEFLTYFQNEAQLEKSRLLSDRFSAERPKGSFSTLEIQRTEQGDSAMYLCASSPRGYEAFFGQGTRLTVV.